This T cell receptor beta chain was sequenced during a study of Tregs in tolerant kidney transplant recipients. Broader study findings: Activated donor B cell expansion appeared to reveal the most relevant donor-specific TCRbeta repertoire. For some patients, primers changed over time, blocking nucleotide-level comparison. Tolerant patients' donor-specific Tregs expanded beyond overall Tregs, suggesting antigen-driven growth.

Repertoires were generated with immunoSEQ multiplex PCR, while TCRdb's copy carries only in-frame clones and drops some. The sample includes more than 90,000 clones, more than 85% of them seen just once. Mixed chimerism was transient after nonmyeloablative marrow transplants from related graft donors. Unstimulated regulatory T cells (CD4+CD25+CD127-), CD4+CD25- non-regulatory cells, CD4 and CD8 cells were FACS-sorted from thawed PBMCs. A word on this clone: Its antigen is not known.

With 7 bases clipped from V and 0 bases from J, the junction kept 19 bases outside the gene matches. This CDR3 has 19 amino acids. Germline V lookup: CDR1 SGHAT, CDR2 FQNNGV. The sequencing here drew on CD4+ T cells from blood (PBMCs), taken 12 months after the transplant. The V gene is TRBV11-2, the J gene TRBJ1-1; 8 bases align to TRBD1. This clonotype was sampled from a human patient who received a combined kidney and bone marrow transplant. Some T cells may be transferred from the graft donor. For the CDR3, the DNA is TGTGCCAGCACCCGAAAGAATTGCAGGGGGCGGCGGGTGAACACTGAAGCTTTCTTT. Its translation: CASTRKNCRGRRVNTEAFF.